The 5 T cell receptor beta chains presented below share a single source sample, sequenced in a study of low-dose radiotherapy and immunotherapy resistance in tumors. Primers targeting TRAV and TRBV primed first-strand cDNA, covering alpha and beta chains. It was with a constant-region primer and a V-primer adapter that TCRs were amplified over roughly 19 PCR cycles. TCRdb reanalysed the reads using MiXCR and keeps one entry per CDR3 protein. This table has some 88,000 distinct CDR3 sequences, roughly a tenth appearing once. Described time point: before trial treatment. This material consisted of PBMCs, taken before treatment. These receptors were taken from a male donor with prostate cancer.

At least ten counts were recorded for this clonotype. The chain carries TRBV3-1 and TRBJ1-1; D uncertain. This CDR3 is built from 14 residues. V was cut by 2 bases and J by 1 base, with 8 bases left in between. Per the germline V gene, CDR1 is LGHDT and CDR2 is YNNKEL (reference sequence). The CDR3 reads CASSQWSANTEAFF. The CDR3 nucleotides read TGTGCCAGCAGCCAATGGTCAGCGAACACTGAAGCTTTCTTT.

Notes on this clonotype: A far larger clone lies a single base away; this is likely a read error. The chain combines TRBV27 with TRBJ2-1, with D possibly being TRBD1 or TRBD2 (5 bases each). The germline V and J ends were trimmed by 4 bases and 10 bases, with 17 bases remaining between them. There are 14 residues in the CDR3. Germline CDR1 is MNHEY and CDR2 is SMNVEV (reference sequence). As DNA, the CDR3 is TGTGCCAGCAGTTGGGACGAGGGTCGGTACGAGCAGTTCTTC. Amino acids: CASSWDEGRYEQFF.

In regard to this clonotype: This likely stems from a read error, as it lies one base from a far larger clone. The J gene is TRBJ2-4, the V gene TRBV7-6; 10 bases agree with TRBD1. CDR1 and CDR2 (germline): SGHVS, FNYEAQ. After removal of 6 bases from V and 11 bases from J, the junction contained 10 bases not matched to a gene. This CDR3 spans 14 amino acids. In DNA form, the CDR3 reads TGTGCCAGCAGTCCCAGGACAGGGGGAGCCCTTCAGTACTTC. Residues: CASSPRTGGALQYF.

This clonotype was counted between two and nine times. The DNA for the CDR3 is TGTGCCATCAGTCCGAACACCGGGGAGCTGTTTTTT. The encoded protein is CAISPNTGELFF. The chain employs TRBV10-3 and TRBJ2-2; D call uncertain. The V gene lost 5 bases and the J gene lost 0 bases, with 1 base spanning the gap. The germline V gene encodes CDR1 ENHRY and CDR2 SYGVKD. This CDR3 has 12 amino acids.

This clonotype was seen many times. V usage is TRBV29-1 and J usage is TRBJ2-2; the D gene is possibly TRBD2 (5 bases). CDR1 is SQVTM, CDR2 ANQGSEA, per germline. The V and J ends lost 6 bases and 2 bases respectively, with 19 bases between them. The CDR3 loop spans 16 amino acids. This chain's CDR3 is CSVRKIAQGNTGELFF. CDR3 nucleotide sequence: TGCAGCGTCCGAAAAATAGCGCAAGGCAACACCGGGGAGCTGTTTTTT.